These 24 T cell receptor beta chains were sequenced from one sample in a study of cytomegalovirus exposure and HLA in healthy donors. Primers included in the PCR were 60 Vbeta and 13 Jbeta primers. TCRdb's table, derived via immunoSEQ multiplex PCR, lists solely in-frame clones and lacks some. The data show 95,000 to 110,000 clones, 65% to 85% seen once. Sequencing was performed on PBMCs. The receptors originated from a man aged 50-59 years in good health and CMV-seropositive.

The chain joins TRBV5-8 to TRBJ2-1; D unresolved. The ends were cut back, 3 bases at V and 10 bases at J, with 14 bases in the middle. This CDR3 has 13 amino acids. Per germline, CDR1 SGHTS and CDR2 YDEGEE. Here the CDR3 DNA reads TGTGCCAGCAGCTCCGTACCCCTCGGGGAGCAGTTCTTC. It encodes CASSSVPLGEQFF.

This sequence joins TRBV29-1 and TRBJ2-4; 7 bases map to TRBD2. CDR1 and CDR2 from the germline V gene are SQVTM and ANQGSEA. The CDR3 loop spans 14 amino acids. Trimming at V came to 6 bases and at J to 12 bases, leaving 17 bases not matched to a gene. Here the CDR3 DNA reads TGCAGCGTCCCACGGGACGGGGGGTTACGGGCTCAGTACTTC. Its protein product is CSVPRDGGLRAQYF.

This chain connects TRBV7-9 to TRBJ2-7; TRBD2 might be the D (6 bases). Deletions cut 0 bases from V and 7 bases from J, with 13 bases between. The CDR3 sequence is 14 residues long. CDR1 is SEHNR, CDR2 FQNEAQ, per germline (reference sequence). The CDR3 nucleotides read TGTGCCAGCAGCTTAGCCGCGGGAACCCCTGAGCAGTACTTC. Amino acid sequence: CASSLAAGTPEQYF.

The chain couples TRBV27 to TRBJ2-7, with 12 positions matching TRBD2. J was trimmed by 5 bases and V by 7 bases; bases with no gene match: 3. Germline CDR1 MNHEY, CDR2 SMNVEV (reference sequence). This CDR3 has 13 residues. The DNA for the CDR3 is TGTGCCAGCAACAGACTAGCGGGAGACGAGCAGTACTTC. Translated, it gives CASNRLAGDEQYF.

The CDR3 loop is CASSQERTSGTGELFF. The CDR3 nucleotides read TGCGCCAGCAGCCAAGAGCGTACTAGCGGGACCGGGGAGCTGTTTTTT. The V and J genes are TRBV4-3 and TRBJ2-2; the match to TRBD2 covers 9 bases. Germline lookup yields CDR1 LGHNA and CDR2 YSLEER. The CDR3 has 16 residues. The junction had 4 bases not matched to a gene; V was cut back by 0 bases and J by 5 bases.

The V and J genes are TRBV5-8 and TRBJ2-3; the D gene is possibly TRBD1 (6 bases). Germline CDR1 is SGHTS and CDR2 is YDEGEE. This CDR3 has 13 residues. The ends were cut back, 3 bases at V and 3 bases at J, with 8 bases in the middle. The CDR3 loop reads CASSWTATDTQYF. In DNA, the CDR3 is TGTGCCAGCAGCTGGACAGCTACAGATACGCAGTATTTT.

The J gene is TRBJ2-1, the V gene TRBV4-3; the match to TRBD1 covers 7 bases. The trim removed 0 bases at V and 4 bases at J, leaving 3 bases unmatched. Germline CDR1 LGHNA, CDR2 YSLEER. There are 15 residues in the CDR3. The DNA of the CDR3 is TGCGCCAGCAGCCAAGATTGGGGACAGTACAATGAGCAGTTCTTC. This encodes CASSQDWGQYNEQFF.

The chain links TRBV27 to TRBJ2-1; a weak D match, TRBD2 (5 bases). Germline CDR1 and CDR2: MNHEY and SMNVEV (reference sequence). The CDR3 covers 14 residues. V lost 5 bases and J 2 bases, leaving 10 bases between the germline ends. The CDR3 spells CASSDLGAYNEQFF. The CDR3 DNA follows: TGTGCCAGCAGTGACCTCGGGGCCTACAATGAGCAGTTCTTC.

The V and J genes are TRBV27 and TRBJ2-2, with TRBD2 as a possible D gene (6 bases). The CDR3 covers 14 residues. Germline V gene lookup returns CDR1 MNHEY and CDR2 SMNVEV (reference sequence). The V end lost 3 bases, the J end lost 7 bases, and 12 bases lay between the germline ends. The CDR3 nucleotides are TGTGCCAGCAGTTTGGCGGGATTGAACGGGGAGCTGTTTTTT. Its translation: CASSLAGLNGELFF.

The J gene is TRBJ1-1, the V gene TRBV28, with D perhaps TRBD1 (6 bases). Germline loops: CDR1 MDHEN, CDR2 SYDVKM. V was pared by 4 bases and J by 10 bases, with 10 bases between. The CDR3 consists of 11 residues. The CDR3 DNA is TGTGCCAGCAGTTACAGGGTTTTAGCTTTCTTT. Translating it yields CASSYRVLAFF.

The chain uses TRBV28 and TRBJ1-4; D ambiguous. Trimming shortened V by 7 bases and J by 5 bases, and 17 bases separated the two germline ends. This CDR3 is 15 amino acids long. Germline assignment: CDR1 MDHEN and CDR2 SYDVKM. In DNA, the CDR3 is TGTGCCAGCACCACCCCGGTAGGAGGAAATGAAAAACTGTTTTTT. This codes for CASTTPVGGNEKLFF.

This chain connects TRBV20-1 to TRBJ1-2; no clear D. This CDR3 contains 11 residues. Germline-derived CDR1 and CDR2 are DFQATT and SNEGSKA (reference sequence). For the CDR3, the DNA is TGCAGGGGAGGAGCTAACTATGGCTACACCTTC. It is translated as CRGGANYGYTF.

This CDR3 reads CASSRIRGPAYEQYF. Here the CDR3 DNA reads TGTGCCAGCAGCCGAATCAGGGGTCCAGCCTACGAGCAGTACTTC. This chain uses TRBV14 with TRBJ2-7; D possibly corresponds to TRBD1 (6 bases). Trimming removed 4 bases from V and 2 bases from J, with 15 bases in between. The CDR3 runs to 15 residues. Germline CDR1 SGHDN, CDR2 FVKESK.

This rearrangement joins TRBV28 to TRBJ2-2; D ambiguous. The CDR3 is 14 residues long. The germline V gene has CDR1 MDHEN and CDR2 SYDVKM. V was trimmed by 1 base and J by 5 bases, leaving 8 bases between them. CDR3 sequence: CASSLLVWTGELFF. CDR3 sequence (DNA): TGTGCCAGCAGTTTATTAGTCTGGACCGGGGAGCTGTTTTTT.

The genes are TRBV28 and TRBJ2-3; 12 positions agree with TRBD2. The CDR3 loop spans 15 amino acids. Germline V gene sequence: CDR1 MDHEN, CDR2 SYDVKM. V gave up 6 bases and J gave up 7 bases; unmatched junction bases: 8. The CDR3 DNA reads as TGTGCCAGCAGCCCTAGCGGGAGGGCCTTAAATACGCAGTATTTT. Amino acids: CASSPSGRALNTQYF.

V gene TRBV7-2 combines with J gene TRBJ2-2, with TRBD2 matching over 7 bases. The germline V gene encodes CDR1 SGHTA and CDR2 FQGNSA. This CDR3 is built from 16 residues. The junction had 7 bases not matched to a gene; V was cut back by 2 bases and J by 4 bases. The CDR3 DNA reads as TGTGCCAGCAGCTTACAGGGACGGGGGGTCACCGGGGAGCTGTTTTTT. Its translation: CASSLQGRGVTGELFF.

The J gene is TRBJ1-4, the V gene TRBV18; weak D call: TRBD1 (6 bases). Germline CDR1 KGHSH, CDR2 LQKENI. This CDR3 spans 15 amino acids. Trimming shortened V by 3 bases and J by 3 bases, and 11 bases separated the two germline ends. The CDR3 DNA reads as TGTGCCAGCTCACCGGACAGACCAGCTAATGAAAAACTGTTTTTT. Translating gives CASSPDRPANEKLFF.

The chain couples TRBV28 to TRBJ2-6; the match to TRBD1 covers 10 bases. The CDR3 loop spans 15 amino acids. Germline loops: CDR1 MDHEN, CDR2 SYDVKM. Losses at the gene ends were 6 bases for V and 2 bases for J; bases not matched to a gene: 1. The CDR3 region has the DNA TGTGCCAGCAGGACAGGGGGCACTGGGGCCAACGTCCTGACTTTC. Protein product: CASRTGGTGANVLTF.

This chain joins TRBV7-6 and TRBJ2-7, with 8 bases fitting TRBD1. The CDR3 loop spans 16 amino acids. CDR1 is SGHVS and CDR2 is FNYEAQ in the germline V gene. V was pared by 0 bases and J by 5 bases, with 9 bases of the junction left unmatched. CDR3 loop: CASSLASRQGIHEQYF. CDR3 nucleotide sequence: TGTGCCAGCAGCTTAGCGTCGCGACAGGGGATCCACGAGCAGTACTTC.

This clone was counted a few times. V usage is TRBV28 and J usage is TRBJ1-4, with D possibly being TRBD1 (6 bases). The CDR3 runs to 14 residues. Between the trimmed V and J ends, which lost 3 bases and 8 bases, there was a span of 13 bases. Per germline, CDR1 MDHEN and CDR2 SYDVKM. The CDR3 protein is CASSLPRTAEKLFF. The DNA for the CDR3 is TGTGCCAGCAGTTTGCCGAGGACAGCGGAAAAACTGTTTTTT.

The chain is built from TRBV27 and TRBJ2-2, with TRBD1 matching 9 bases. V lost 6 bases to trimming and J lost 6 bases; unmatched junction nucleotides: 8. The germline V gene encodes CDR1 MNHEY and CDR2 SMNVEV (reference sequence). The CDR3 loop spans 15 amino acids. This chain's CDR3 is CASSPGDRESGELFF. Written as DNA, the CDR3 is TGTGCCAGCAGCCCAGGGGACAGGGAATCCGGGGAGCTGTTTTTT.

The chain links TRBV6-5 to TRBJ2-6; the D gene is possibly TRBD2 (5 bases). Germline V gives CDR1 MNHEY, CDR2 SVGAGI. Trimming left V 2 bases short and J 1 base short, with 9 bases between. The CDR3 spans 16 residues. This CDR3 is CASSYVGRSGANVLTF. CDR3 nucleotide sequence: TGTGCCAGCAGTTACGTAGGGAGATCTGGGGCCAACGTCCTGACTTTC.

This rearrangement joins TRBV28 to TRBJ1-2; unclear D gene. The V and J ends lost 5 bases and 5 bases respectively, with 21 bases between them. Germline V lookup: CDR1 MDHEN, CDR2 SYDVKM. CDR3 length: 16 residues. The CDR3 loop reads CASSLATGIPRYGYTF. CDR3 DNA: TGTGCCAGCAGTCTTGCTACCGGGATCCCGCGGTATGGCTACACCTTC.

The J gene is TRBJ1-5, the V gene TRBV7-2; D ambiguous. The germline V and J ends were trimmed by 5 bases and 2 bases, with 10 bases remaining between them. Germline V gives CDR1 SGHTA, CDR2 FQGNSA. This CDR3 is 14 amino acids long. The CDR3 here is CASSLTGGNQPQHF. The CDR3, as DNA: TGTGCCAGCAGCCTTACCGGGGGCAATCAGCCCCAGCATTTT.